The 24 T cell receptor beta chains below were found in one sample sequenced in a study of OX40 agonist ivuxolimab in advanced cancers. Measured with immunoSEQ multiplex PCR; TCRdb has only the in-frame clones, and not every one. The data hold roughly 70,000 clones, with more than 80% observed a single time. This specimen was CD4+ or CD8+ T cells sorted from blood, taken in a trial of the OX40 agonist ivuxolimab. The receptors were gathered from an adult with an advanced solid tumor such as melanoma, head and neck, liver or kidney cancer.

There are a few counts of this clone. The J gene is TRBJ2-7, the V gene TRBV7-8; 8 bases are shared with TRBD1. The CDR3 extends over 13 amino acids. Germline values: CDR1 SGHVS, CDR2 FQNEAQ. The trim removed 5 bases at V and 9 bases at J, leaving 9 bases unmatched. The CDR3 here is CASSAKSGTGQYF. The CDR3 DNA is TGTGCCAGCAGCGCTAAGTCCGGGACAGGGCAGTACTTC.

The chain joins TRBV19 to TRBJ2-2, with 7 bases fitting TRBD1. Germline V lookup: CDR1 LNHDA, CDR2 SQIVND (reference sequence). The V and J ends lost 8 bases and 0 bases, in that order; junction bases with no gene match: 9. The CDR3 has 16 amino acids. The CDR3 is CASSWGQFSNTGELFF. DNA for the CDR3: TGTGCCAGTTCATGGGGACAGTTTTCGAACACCGGGGAGCTGTTTTTT.

This clone was detected only a few times. The CDR3: CSVKGSYSEAFF. CDR3 in DNA: TGCAGCGTTAAGGGATCCTATTCTGAAGCTTTCTTT. The chain combines TRBV29-1 with TRBJ1-1; no firm D call. V was shortened by 5 bases and J by 6 bases, with 13 bases between the two germline ends. This CDR3 spans 12 amino acids. From germline, CDR1 is SQVTM and CDR2 ANQGSEA. The whole variable domain, remainder taken from reference TRBV29-1 and TRBJ1-1, is SAVISQKPSRDICQRGTSLTIQCQVDSQVTMMFWYRQQPGQSLTLIATANQGSEATYESGFVIDKFPISRPNLTFSTLTVSNMSPEDSSIYLCSVKGSYSEAFFGQGTRLTVV.

The DNA for the CDR3 is TGTGCCAGCTCACCGCAACCGGGACCCACGGGTGAGCAGTACTTC. Its protein is CASSPQPGPTGEQYF. The chain employs TRBV18 and TRBJ2-7; TRBD1 or TRBD2 may be the D gene (5 bases each). CDR1 KGHSH and CDR2 LQKENI come from the germline V gene. The CDR3 is made up of 15 amino acids. With 3 bases removed from V and 7 bases from J, the gap between germline ends came to 19 bases. Full variable domain (outside the CDR3, taken from reference TRBV18 and TRBJ2-7): NAGVMQNPRHLVRRRGQEARLRCSPMKGHSHVYWYRQLPEEGLKFMVYLQKENIIDESGMPKERFSAEFPKEGPSILRIQQVVRGDSAAYFCASSPQPGPTGEQYFGPGTRLTVT.

The chain couples TRBV2 to TRBJ2-7; no clear D. Per the germline V gene, CDR1 is SNHLY and CDR2 is FYNNEI. V lost 2 bases and J 0 bases, leaving 11 bases between the germline ends. The CDR3 is 15 amino acids. CDR3 sequence reads: CASSEFGNPSYEQYF. In DNA, the CDR3 is TGTGCCAGCAGTGAATTTGGGAACCCCTCCTACGAGCAGTACTTC.

V is TRBV7-3 and J is TRBJ2-2; 12 bases line up with TRBD2. CDR3 length: 17 residues. Per the germline V gene, CDR1 is SGHTA and CDR2 is FQGTGA. After removal of 4 bases from V and 1 base from J, the junction contained 4 bases not matched to a gene. The CDR3 DNA sequence: TGTGCCAGCAGCTCCGGGGGACTAGCGGGGAACACCGGGGAGCTGTTTTTT. Its protein is CASSSGGLAGNTGELFF.

CDR3 sequence: CASGLGTSGRTYNEQFF. CDR3 DNA: TGTGCTAGTGGTTTGGGGACTAGCGGGAGAACCTACAATGAGCAGTTCTTC. The rearrangement links TRBV12-5 to TRBJ2-1; 13 bases agree with TRBD2. V trimming: 1 base; J trimming: 2 bases; junction bases outside the gene matches: 2. The CDR3 runs to 17 residues. CDR1 and CDR2 from the germline V gene are LGHNT and FRNRAP.

This chain connects TRBV19 to TRBJ2-7; D not resolved. In germline, CDR1 is LNHDA, CDR2 SQIVND (reference sequence). This CDR3 is built from 15 residues. Trimming took 6 bases from V and 2 from J, leaving 17 bases between them. The CDR3 sequence: CASSLDPTFPYEQYF. The CDR3 DNA reads TGTGCCAGTAGCCTAGATCCCACTTTCCCCTACGAGCAGTACTTC.

The CDR3 nucleotides read TGTGCCAGCAGCTTAGGCGTAGGGAGGGAGACCCAGTACTTC. It yields the protein CASSLGVGRETQYF. V gene TRBV11-2 combines with J gene TRBJ2-5; the D gene is possibly TRBD2 (6 bases). The CDR3 loop spans 14 amino acids. The germline V and J ends were trimmed by 1 base and 5 bases, with 11 bases remaining between them. CDR1 and CDR2 from the germline V gene are SGHAT and FQNNGV. Complete variable domain (other parts from reference TRBV11-2 and TRBJ2-5): EAGVAQSPRYKIIEKRQSVAFWCNPISGHATLYWYQQILGQGPKLLIQFQNNGVVDDSQLPKDRFSAERLKGVDSTLKIQPAKLEDSAVYLCASSLGVGRETQYFGPGTRLLVL.

The CDR3 coding sequence is TGTGCCACCTCACGCGGGAGTCAAGATACGCAGTATTTT. Translating gives CATSRGSQDTQYF. This sequence joins TRBV28 and TRBJ2-3; TRBD2 agrees at 7 bases. V was clipped by 10 bases and J by 5 bases; unmatched bases: 9. There are 13 residues in the CDR3. Per the germline V gene, CDR1 is MDHEN and CDR2 is SYDVKM. Drawing the rest from reference TRBV28 and TRBJ2-3, the complete variable domain is DVKVTQSSRYLVKRTGEKVFLECVQDMDHENMFWYRQDPGLGLRLIYFSYDVKMKEKGDIPEGYSVSREKKERFSLILESASTNQTSMYLCATSRGSQDTQYFGPGTRLTVL.

A note on this clone: Germline is not matched at one junction end, which may reflect a read error. CDR3 DNA: TGTGCCAGCAGGGAAGACCAGACAGGGGATTTAGAGACCCAGTACTTC. This encodes CASREDQTGDLETQYF. V usage is TRBV6-1 and J usage is TRBJ2-5, with 8 bases lining up with TRBD1. The CDR3 runs 16 residues. The germline CDR1 and CDR2 sequences are MNHNS and SASEGT.

The gene calls are TRBV11-3 and TRBJ1-1, with TRBD1 as a possible D gene (6 bases). V lost 6 bases and J 5 bases, leaving 16 bases between the germline ends. The CDR3 is made up of 14 amino acids. Per the germline V gene, CDR1 is SGHNT and CDR2 is YENEEA. The CDR3 reads CASRRTEAETEAFF. CDR3 DNA: TGTGCCAGCAGACGGACAGAGGCGGAAACTGAAGCTTTCTTT. The full variable domain, its missing parts supplied by reference TRBV11-3 and TRBJ1-1, is EAGVVQSPRYKIIEKKQPVAFWCNPISGHNTLYWYLQNLGQGPELLIRYENEEAVDDSQLPKDRFSAERLKGVDSTLKIQPAELGDSAVYLCASRRTEAETEAFFGQGTRLTVV.

This clone was seen just once. The chain joins TRBV19 to TRBJ2-3; 9 nucleotides align to TRBD2. The CDR3 consists of 17 residues. The germline CDR1 and CDR2 sequences are LNHDA and SQIVND (reference sequence). V trimming: 3 bases; J trimming: 0 bases; junction bases outside the gene matches: 7. The CDR3 loop reads CASSILAGLLSTDTQYF. In nucleotides, the CDR3 is TGTGCCAGTAGTATCCTAGCGGGGCTTCTCAGCACAGATACGCAGTATTTT.

V and J are TRBV4-1 and TRBJ2-1; possible D gene TRBD1, 6 bases. Germline lookup yields CDR1 MGHRA and CDR2 YSYEKL. V was pared by 1 base and J by 3 bases, with 13 bases between. The length of the CDR3 is 16 residues. This CDR3 is CASSQAYRVGYNEQFF. CDR3 in DNA: TGCGCCAGCAGCCAAGCTTACAGGGTCGGCTACAATGAGCAGTTCTTC.

V is TRBV5-4 and J is TRBJ2-5; D is unclear. Germline CDR1 reads SGHNT; CDR2 reads YYREEE (reference sequence). The CDR3 totals 13 residues. V dropped 7 bases and J dropped 3 bases, with 13 bases sitting between them. The CDR3 nucleotides are TGTGCCAGCCAAAACCAGACGAAAGAGACCCAGTACTTC. This sequence encodes CASQNQTKETQYF.

The chain is built from TRBV6-6 and TRBJ1-1, with D unresolved. Trimming removed 9 bases from V and 8 bases from J, with 13 bases in between. CDR1 is MNHNY, CDR2 SVGAGI, per germline (reference sequence). There are 11 residues in the CDR3. CDR3 amino acids: CASTFREEAFF. The CDR3 DNA is TGTGCCAGTACCTTCCGGGAGGAAGCTTTCTTT.

The chain joins TRBV11-3 to TRBJ2-1, with D maybe TRBD1 (6 bases). Trimming pared 4 bases from V and 0 bases from J, leaving 10 bases between. This CDR3 contains 15 residues. Germline CDR1 and CDR2: SGHNT and YENEEA. The CDR3 coding sequence is TGTGCCAGCAGCTCAGGACAGAGCTCCTACAATGAGCAGTTCTTC. Residues: CASSSGQSSYNEQFF. The variable domain in full, with the rest retrieved from reference TRBV11-3 and TRBJ2-1, is EAGVVQSPRYKIIEKKQPVAFWCNPISGHNTLYWYLQNLGQGPELLIRYENEEAVDDSQLPKDRFSAERLKGVDSTLKIQPAELGDSAVYLCASSSGQSSYNEQFFGPGTRLTVL.

The chain links TRBV29-1 to TRBJ2-7; D could derive from TRBD1 or TRBD2 (5 bases each). Looked up from germline, CDR1 is SQVTM and CDR2 is ANQGSEA. The CDR3 totals 13 residues. Trimming left V 4 bases short and J 1 base short, with 11 bases between. In nucleotides, the CDR3 is TGCAGCGTTGCACCGGGGCAGTCCTACGAGCAGTACTTC. Amino acid sequence: CSVAPGQSYEQYF.

The V and J genes are TRBV11-2 and TRBJ2-1; D not resolved. CDR3 size: 14 residues. The ends were cut back, 0 bases at V and 8 bases at J, with 11 bases in the middle. Germline V lookup: CDR1 SGHAT, CDR2 FQNNGV. CDR3 amino acids: CASSLDLVFDEQFF. CDR3 sequence (DNA): TGTGCCAGCAGCTTAGATCTTGTGTTCGATGAGCAGTTCTTC.

This clone has a handful of counts. The chain employs TRBV9 and TRBJ1-1; 8 nucleotides line up with TRBD1. The CDR3 is 14 residues long. With 6 bases clipped from V and 1 base from J, the junction kept 5 bases outside the gene matches. Germline lookup yields CDR1 SGDLS and CDR2 YYNGEE. CDR3 region: CASTIGQGNTEAFF. The CDR3 nucleotides read TGTGCCAGCACCATAGGACAGGGGAACACTGAAGCTTTCTTT.

This clone was seen a single time. The genes are TRBV2 and TRBJ2-7, with D possibly being TRBD1 (5 bases). The V end was cut by 4 bases, the J end by 5 bases, with 9 bases between. The CDR3 totals 12 residues. The germline V gene encodes CDR1 SNHLY and CDR2 FYNNEI. CDR3 loop: CASSGRANEQYF. The CDR3 region has the DNA TGTGCCAGCAGTGGCAGGGCGAACGAGCAGTACTTC. The complete variable domain, with remaining parts taken from reference TRBV2 and TRBJ2-7, reads EPEVTQTPSHQVTQMGQEVILRCVPISNHLYFYWYRQILGQKVEFLVSFYNNEISEKSEIFDDQFSVERPDGSNFTLKIRSTKLEDSAMYFCASSGRANEQYFGPGTRLTVT.

This sequence joins TRBV28 and TRBJ2-1; TRBD2 matches 11 bases. Germline V gene data show CDR1 as MDHEN and CDR2 as SYDVKM. There are 15 residues in the CDR3. With V trimmed by 5 bases and J by 5 bases, 5 bases remained unmatched. This CDR3 reads CASSPAGLADNEQFF. The CDR3 bases are TGTGCCAGCAGTCCGGCGGGACTAGCGGACAATGAGCAGTTCTTC.

This rearrangement joins TRBV27 to TRBJ2-3; TRBD2 matches at 7 bases. CDR1 is MNHEY and CDR2 is SMNVEV in the germline V gene (reference sequence). The junction had 4 bases not matched to a gene; V was cut back by 2 bases and J by 2 bases. The CDR3 has 15 amino acids. The CDR3 is CASSLRGVPTDTQYF. DNA for the CDR3: TGTGCCAGCAGTTTACGGGGGGTTCCCACAGATACGCAGTATTTT.

The chain carries TRBV15 and TRBJ1-4, with 8 bases identical to TRBD1. Trimming at V came to 0 bases and at J to 7 bases, leaving 4 bases not matched to a gene. CDR3 length equals 15 residues. Germline-derived CDR1 and CDR2 are LNHNV and YYDKDF (reference sequence). The DNA of the CDR3 is TGTGCCACCAGCAGAGAGACAGGGGCCGGTGAAAAACTGTTTTTT. Protein sequence: CATSRETGAGEKLFF.